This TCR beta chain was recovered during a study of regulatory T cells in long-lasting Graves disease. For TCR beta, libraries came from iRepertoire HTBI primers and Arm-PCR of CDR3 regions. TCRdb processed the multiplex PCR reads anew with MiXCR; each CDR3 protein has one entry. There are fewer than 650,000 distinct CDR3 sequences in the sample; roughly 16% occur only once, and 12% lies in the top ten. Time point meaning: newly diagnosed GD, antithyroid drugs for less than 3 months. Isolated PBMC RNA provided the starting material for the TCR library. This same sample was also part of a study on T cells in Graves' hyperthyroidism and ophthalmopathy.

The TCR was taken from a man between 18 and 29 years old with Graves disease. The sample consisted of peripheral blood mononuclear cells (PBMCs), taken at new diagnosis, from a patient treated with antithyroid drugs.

Written as DNA, the CDR3 is TGCGCCAGCAGCCAGGCAATTAACAATGAGCAGTTCTTC. Protein product: CASSQAINNEQFF. This chain connects TRBV4-1 to TRBJ2-1; D is unclear. Germline CDR1 is MGHRA and CDR2 is YSYEKL. The V end was cut by 3 bases, the J end by 5 bases, with 8 bases between. The CDR3 covers 13 residues.